Listed below are T cell receptor beta chains from one sample, sequenced in a study of T cells in Graves' hyperthyroidism and ophthalmopathy. TCRdb re-called the multiplex PCR reads through MiXCR, storing one row per CDR3 protein. This sample has approximately 690,000 distinct CDR3 sequences; around 20% occur once, and the top ten carry around a third. The sequencing input was blood. The receptors stem from a man aged 25 to 40 with Graves' ophthalmopathy. The CDR3 runs from the conserved cysteine through the conserved F or W. The D gene is left open where the match is weak. Size values are once, few and many counts, or a class for expanded clones, and some rows have none.

abundance,v_gene,j_gene,d_gene,CDR3nt,CDR3aa
.,TRBV19,TRBJ2-2,.,TGTGCCGCCCGACGGGGGACAGATTACACCGGGGAGCTGTTTTTT,CAARRGTDYTGELFF
few,TRBV6-1,TRBJ2-6,.,TGTGCCAGCATTAAGAGACACCAAGCTTCTGGGGCCAACGTCCTGACTTTC,CASIKRHQASGANVLTF
few,TRBV5-1,TRBJ1-2,.,TGCGCCAGCAGCTCGGGACCGGAAAACTATGGCTACACCTTC,CASSSGPENYGYTF
few,TRBV10-2,TRBJ2-2,TRBD2,TGCGCCAGCAGACTAGCGGGAGAGAACACCGGGGAGCTGTTTTTT,CASRLAGENTGELFF
.,TRBV14,TRBJ2-2,.,TGTGCCAGCAGCCAAAAAGACGGTCTAATCGGGGAGCTGTTTTTT,CASSQKDGLIGELFF
.,TRBV5-1,TRBJ2-1,.,TGCGCCAGCAGGGGGGTCGGGTCGAGCTCCTACAATGAGCAGTTCTTC,CASRGVGSSSYNEQFF
few,TRBV18,TRBJ2-3,.,TGTGCCAGCTCACCACGGCAGGGTGACTCAGATACGCAGTATTTT,CASSPRQGDSDTQYF
few,TRBV2,TRBJ1-2,TRBD1,TGTGCCAGCAGTTCCCCAAGGGGGACAGCTAACTATGGCTACACCTTC,CASSSPRGTANYGYTF
many,TRBV7-2,TRBJ1-2,.,TGTGCCAGCAGCTTATTCCGGGACGGGCATGGCTACACCTTC,CASSLFRDGHGYTF
.,TRBV7-9,TRBJ2-1,.,TGTGCCAGCAGCTTAGACTACCCCTATATGGGCAATGAGCAGTTCTTC,CASSLDYPYMGNEQFF
.,TRBV7-6,TRBJ2-7,TRBD2,TGTGCCAGCAGCGTATTGATAGCGGGAGGGCCCGGCGAGCAGTACTTC,CASSVLIAGGPGEQYF
once,TRBV5-1,TRBJ2-7,.,TGCGCCGGCAGTCCCACAGAATTTGATTACGAGCAGTACTTC,CAGSPTEFDYEQYF
few,TRBV3-1,TRBJ1-6,.,TGTGCCAGCAGCCTAAAGGGCGAGGGGCGGAATTCACCCCTCCACTTT,CASSLKGEGRNSPLHF
many,TRBV6-5,TRBJ2-7,TRBD1,TGTGCCAGCAGTTACTCGTTGACAGGGGTGAAGAACGAGCAGTACTTC,CASSYSLTGVKNEQYF
few,TRBV20-1,TRBJ2-1,.,TGCAGTGCTAGAGAGGCGCAGGGTCTAGACAATGAGCAGTTCTTC,CSAREAQGLDNEQFF
.,TRBV20-1,TRBJ2-2,.,TGCAGTGCGCGACTCCTCCGGGGAGACGGGGAGCTGTTTTTT,CSARLLRGDGELFF
few,TRBV5-1,TRBJ2-2,TRBD2,TGCGCCAGCAGCTTGGGGACTAGCGCGAACACCGGGGAGCTGTTTTTT,CASSLGTSANTGELFF
few,TRBV20-1,TRBJ2-7,.,TGCAGTGCTCGTCCGAGCAAGGAGCAGTACTTC,CSARPSKEQYF
.,TRBV18,TRBJ2-3,.,TGTGCCAGCTCCCGTTTTCAGGATACGCAGTATTTT,CASSRFQDTQYF
few,TRBV7-9,TRBJ2-5,TRBD1,TGTGCCAGCAGCCCACCAGACAGGGGGGTACAAGAGACCCAGTACTTC,CASSPPDRGVQETQYF
.,TRBV7-9,TRBJ1-1,TRBD1,TGTGCCAGCAGCCACCCCGGGACAGCGAACACTGAAGCTTTCTTT,CASSHPGTANTEAFF
many,TRBV7-9,TRBJ2-7,.,TGTGCCAGCAGCCCTCCCGGGGTAGCGCCGTCCTACGAGCAGTACTTC,CASSPPGVAPSYEQYF
.,TRBV19,TRBJ2-2,.,TGTGCCAGTAGTATAGTCGGAGGCATACCCAAATCTTGGAACACCGGGGAGCTGTTTTTT,CASSIVGGIPKSWNTGELFF
many,TRBV28,TRBJ2-7,.,TGTGCCAGCAGTTTATTAGGGGACACAGCCTACGAGCAGTACTTC,CASSLLGDTAYEQYF
many,TRBV5-1,TRBJ1-1,TRBD1,TGCGCCAGCAGCTTGGGACAGGGTGGTGAAGCTTTCTTT,CASSLGQGGEAFF
many,TRBV2,TRBJ1-1,.,TGTGCCAGTTGCTCTTTCACTGAAGCTTTCTTT,CASCSFTEAFF
.,TRBV24-1,TRBJ1-5,.,TGTGCCCCTTATAGGGTCGGTCAGCCCCAGCATTTT,CAPYRVGQPQHF
few,TRBV10-1,TRBJ2-3,.,TGCGCCAGCAGGGCCTCTAGCACAGATACGCAGTATTTT,CASRASSTDTQYF
many,TRBV30,TRBJ1-2,.,TGTGCCTGGAAGGAGCAGGGATCTAACTATGGCTACACCTTC,CAWKEQGSNYGYTF
.,TRBV7-2,TRBJ2-3,TRBD2,TGTGCCAGCAGCTTAGGTGTCGGGAGGGCCATTGATACGCAGTATTTT,CASSLGVGRAIDTQYF
few,TRBV20-1,TRBJ1-5,TRBD1,TGCAGTGCTGGGACAGGGGGTCAGCCCCAGCATTTT,CSAGTGGQPQHF
.,TRBV10-1,TRBJ2-7,TRBD2,TGCGCCAGCAGTGAGGGGGGGGCCTACGAGCAGTACTTC,CASSEGGAYEQYF
.,TRBV6-2/TRBV6-3,TRBJ1-1,.,TGTGCCAGCAGGAGGGTTTATACAAGATCGAACACTGAAGCTTTCTTT,CASRRVYTRSNTEAFF
many,TRBV12-3/TRBV12-4,TRBJ1-1,.,TGTGCCAGCAGTCTCACAGGGTGGGGAGGAACTGAAGCTTTCTTT,CASSLTGWGGTEAFF
few,TRBV7-3,TRBJ2-3,.,TGTGCCAGCAGCTTAAGTGGCTTCTCGGGAGATACGCAGTATTTT,CASSLSGFSGDTQYF
many,TRBV30,TRBJ1-2,.,TGTGCCTGGAGTGTAGGACATGCTGGCTACACCTTC,CAWSVGHAGYTF
few,TRBV20-1,TRBJ2-7,TRBD2,TGCAGTGTTACTAGCGGGCGGAGCTCCTACGAGCAGTACTTC,CSVTSGRSSYEQYF
once,TRBV28,TRBJ1-5,TRBD1,TGTGCCAGCAGTACACAGGGGGCGAATCAGCCCCAGCATTTT,CASSTQGANQPQHF
many,TRBV5-6,TRBJ1-1,.,TGTGCCAGCAGCTATACCGGGACCCAGGGAGAAGCTTTCTTT,CASSYTGTQGEAFF
.,TRBV27,TRBJ2-6,.,TGTGCCAGCAGTACAATCCGCTTTAACTCTGGGGCCAACGTCCTGACTTTC,CASSTIRFNSGANVLTF
few,TRBV28,TRBJ1-2,.,TGTGCCAGCAGTTTGGCGGAAGCTGAGGGGGGAAACACCTTC,CASSLAEAEGGNTF
.,TRBV3-1,TRBJ1-6,.,TGTGCCAGCAGGAAGTCCGGGAGCTCCTATAATTCACCCCTCCACTTT,CASRKSGSSYNSPLHF
.,TRBV28,TRBJ1-6,.,TGTGCCAGCAGCCCACCCCTCCACTTT,CASSPPLHF
many,TRBV28,TRBJ1-1,TRBD1,TGTGCCAGTCAGACCGGGACAGGGGGCAAGTTTACTGAAGCTTTCTTT,CASQTGTGGKFTEAFF
few,TRBV6-1,TRBJ1-5,.,TGTGCCAGCAGATCCGGGACAAAGAATCAGCCCCAGCATTTT,CASRSGTKNQPQHF
.,TRBV28,TRBJ1-4,TRBD1,TGTGCCAGCAGGACAGGGGGCCGTGAAAAACTGTCTTTT,CASRTGGREKLSF
.,TRBV10-2,TRBJ2-7,TRBD2,TGCGCCAGCAGACTAGCGGGAGACTTCGAGCAGTACTTC,CASRLAGDFEQYF
few,TRBV5-1,TRBJ2-1,.,TGCGCCAGCAGCTTGGACAGACGCTCCTACAATGAGCAGTTCTTC,CASSLDRRSYNEQFF
many,TRBV28,TRBJ2-3,.,TGTGCCAGCAGTTCCATTAATGCAGATACGCAGTATTTT,CASSSINADTQYF
.,TRBV24-1,TRBJ2-3,TRBD2,TGTGCCACCAGCTTCCCGGGACTAGCGGAAATAGATACGCAGTATTTT,CATSFPGLAEIDTQYF
many,TRBV28,TRBJ2-7,TRBD1,TGTGCCAGCAGACCCACTCCTCCGGGACAGGGGGCCTACGAGCAGTACTTC,CASRPTPPGQGAYEQYF
many,TRBV28,TRBJ1-1,.,TGTGCCAGCACCCTGGGCCCCGGCACTGAAGCTTTCTTT,CASTLGPGTEAFF
many,TRBV2,TRBJ1-1,TRBD1,TGTGCCAGCAGGGATGGGGACAGGATGAACACTGAAGCTTTCTTT,CASRDGDRMNTEAFF
.,TRBV5-1,TRBJ2-7,TRBD2,TGCGCCAGCAGCCCAGCGGGAACGAGCGAGCAGTACTTC,CASSPAGTSEQYF
few,TRBV20-1,TRBJ1-4,.,TGCAGTGCTAGACCAACAGGGTCGGGCGAAAAACTGTTTTTT,CSARPTGSGEKLFF
few,TRBV18,TRBJ2-2,TRBD2,TGTGCCAGCTCACCATCCAAGCGGGAGAACACCGGGGAGCTGTTTTTT,CASSPSKRENTGELFF